This TCR beta chain was identified in a study of cytomegalovirus exposure and HLA in healthy donors. PCR primers comprised 60 Vbeta and 13 Jbeta primers. Produced via immunoSEQ multiplex PCR; TCRdb's table is partial and in-frame only. The sample lists about 200,000 clones, 70% to 90% seen once, with around 3% in the top ten. CDR1 and CDR2 (germline): MNHNY, SVGAGI (reference sequence). Deletions cut 10 bases from V and 6 bases from J, with 16 bases between. This CDR3 has 12 residues. This receptor was identified in a man aged 30-40 years in good health and CMV-seronegative. The V gene is TRBV6-6, the J gene TRBJ2-7; D perhaps matches TRBD2 (5 bases). The sequencing sample was made of PBMCs. CDR3 region: CATSRGSIEQYF. The CDR3 DNA reads TGTGCCACCTCCCGCGGGTCAATCGAGCAGTACTTC.